The rows below give T cell receptor beta chains drawn from one sample of a study of regulatory T cells in long-lasting Graves disease. TCRdb processed the multiplex PCR reads anew with MiXCR; each CDR3 protein has one entry. The table lists hundreds of thousands of distinct CDR3 sequences, less than 15% of them singletons. These sequences were also reported in another study, on T cells in Graves' hyperthyroidism and ophthalmopathy.

The material was peripheral blood mononuclear cells (PBMCs), obtained at new diagnosis, from a patient treated with antithyroid drugs. The receptor source for this set is a man aged 25 to 40 with Graves disease. Each CDR3 is given with its conserved first and last residue. A D gene is named only where the DNA matches it firmly. Clone sizes are given selectively: once, few, many, or a class where the clone is expanded.

14 TRBD2 TRBJ2-7 many TRBV20-1 TGCAGTGCGGCGGGGCTAGCGGGTTACTACGAGCAGTACTTC CSAAGLAGYYEQYF
13 NA TRBJ1-4 NA TRBV12-3/TRBV12-4 TGTGCCAGCAGTTTCGCGCCTTCCGAAAAACTGTTTTTT CASSFAPSEKLFF
14 TRBD2 TRBJ2-1 many TRBV27 TGTGCCAGCAGCTTGGCGGGAGCGGGAAATGAGCAGTTCTTC CASSLAGAGNEQFF
15 NA TRBJ1-5 many TRBV2 TGTGCCAGCAGCGGATCGACGGATCGCAATCAGCCCCAGCATTTT CASSGSTDRNQPQHF
13 TRBD2 TRBJ2-1 few TRBV29-1 TGCAGCGTTGAGGGCGGGAGGAGGGATGAGCAGTCCTTC CSVEGGRRDEQSF
14 TRBD1 TRBJ2-3 NA TRBV29-1 TGCAGCGTTGAAGAGGGACAGTTTCGGGATACGCAGTATTTT CSVEEGQFRDTQYF
19 NA TRBJ1-6 NA TRBV6-1 TGTGCCAGCACCTCCGGCAGGCGCACACCGAGCTCCTATAATTCACCCCTCCACTTT CASTSGRRTPSSYNSPLHF
15 NA TRBJ2-6 NA TRBV6-1 TGTGCCATCCAGGGTGGGAGCTCTGGGGCCAACGTCCTGACTTTC CAIQGGSSGANVLTF
15 NA TRBJ2-3 few TRBV11-2 TGTGCCAGCAGCTTAGAGCGGGATATCACAGATACGCAGTATTTT CASSLERDITDTQYF
15 TRBD1 TRBJ2-7 few TRBV11-2 TGTGCCAGCAGCACCGGGGGGACAGGGCGCTACGAGCAGTACTTC CASSTGGTGRYEQYF
17 TRBD2 TRBJ2-5 NA TRBV7-9 TGTGCCAGCAGCTTACGGCTAGTGGGAGGGATTCTGGAGACCCAGTACTTC CASSLRLVGGILETQYF
13 NA TRBJ2-7 many TRBV2 TGTGCCAGCAGTGCCGGCATGGTCTACGAGCAGTACTTC CASSAGMVYEQYF
14 TRBD1 TRBJ1-2 many TRBV10-2 TGCGCCAGCACCTCCAGGACAGGGGATTACGGCTACACCTTC CASTSRTGDYGYTF
14 NA TRBJ2-5 many TRBV5-1 TGCGCCAGCAGCTCCGGGGACACCCAAGAGACCCAGTACTTC CASSSGDTQETQYF
16 NA TRBJ1-5 many TRBV7-9 TGTGCCAGCAGCTTAGCGGGGGGGGGTAGCAATCAGCCCCAGCATTTT CASSLAGGGSNQPQHF
14 NA TRBJ1-5 few TRBV6-5 TGTACCAGCAGTTACCGACCGGACAATCAGCCCCAGCATTTT CTSSYRPDNQPQHF
14 NA TRBJ2-5 many TRBV11-2 TGTGCCAGCAGACTAGACAGCCGGGGGGAGACCCAGTACTTC CASRLDSRGETQYF
12 NA TRBJ2-7 NA TRBV10-3 TGTGCCATCCAACAGGATGACTACGAGCAGTACTTC CAIQQDDYEQYF
17 TRBD1 TRBJ1-2 NA TRBV5-4 TGTGCCAGCAGCCGTTTGGATTTCGGGACAGAAAGAGATGGCTACACCTTC CASSRLDFGTERDGYTF
14 NA TRBJ2-7 many TRBV11-1 TGTGCCAGCAGCTTAGTGACTACCTCCTACGAGCAGTACTTC CASSLVTTSYEQYF
16 NA TRBJ2-2 once TRBV6-2/TRBV6-3 TGTGCCAGCCCTTCCCGGGCCCTAGCGAACACCGGGGAGCTGTTTTTT CASPSRALANTGELFF
14 TRBD1 TRBJ2-2 many TRBV29-1 TGCAGCGTTGGGTGGGACAGGGGTTCCGGGGAGCTGTTTTTT CSVGWDRGSGELFF
12 TRBD1 TRBJ1-1 NA TRBV6-1 TGTGCCAGCAGCGGGACAGGGGGCCGGGCTTTCTTT CASSGTGGRAFF